This TCR beta chain was retrieved from a study of shared clonotypes between healthy human individuals. Genomic DNA for unsorted samples was obtained from tens of millions of PBMCs. J gave up 5 bases and V 3 bases, and 1 base lay outside the gene matches. From germline, CDR1 is LNHDA and CDR2 SQIVND (reference sequence). CDR3 size: 15 residues. Points from the study as a whole: The diversity represented, both genetic and in exposure history, was limited by few donors.

Concerning this clone: No antigen is known for it.

Sequencing used immunoSEQ multiplex PCR; TCRdb keeps in-frame clones, though not all of them. This repertoire shows about 520,000 clones, 70% to 80% found once; its top ten account for approximately 12%. Sample: PBMCs. V usage is TRBV19 and J usage is TRBJ2-1; 13 positions agree with TRBD2. The source is a woman aged 35 to 49 in good health. Some clones in this sample may be carry-over from other donors' samples. CDR3 coding DNA: TGTGCCAGTAGTATCGGGACTAGCGGGAACAATGAGCAGTTCTTC. Protein product: CASSIGTSGNNEQFF.